This T cell receptor (beta chain) was identified during a study of T cell changes during pregnancy in multiple sclerosis (dated by TCRdb to between 2018 and 2021). Background for the entire study: In women with multiple sclerosis, the researchers looked at how the T cell repertoire shifted as pregnancy progressed.

With regard to this clone: The antigen it binds to is not known. Qualities for individual bases were not recorded, and no much larger clone is one base off.

The library was made by the immunoSEQ multiplex PCR assay. This is the immuneACCESS table as TCRdb keeps it, with only in-frame sequences that have V and J called. A part of the clones is gone; compared with another copy, unresolved V genes explain less than half, and the rest is unexplained. The sample table records 60,000 or so clones; about 90% of these occur just once. 0.89% of the sample belongs to the ten largest clones. V is reduced by 0 bases and J by 4 bases, leaving a spacing of 18 bases between them. The CDR3 starts with the cysteine, ends with the phenylalanine, and has 17 residues. The DNA shown is the 51-base CDR3, in frame from base 1. The CDR1 and CDR2 encoded by the germline V gene (reference sequence) are GTSNPN and SVGIG.

This receptor was identified in a female donor in good health, enrolled as a control in a pregnancy study. The V and J genes are TRBV30 and TRBJ2-2, with a tentative D gene TRBD1 over 6 matching bases. This specimen consisted of peripheral blood, obtained in the first trimester of pregnancy. The nucleotide sequence reads TGTGCCTGGAGTGTACTAGGGGGTACGATAATCACCGGGGAGCTGTTTTTT. It translates to CAWSVLGGTIITGELFF.